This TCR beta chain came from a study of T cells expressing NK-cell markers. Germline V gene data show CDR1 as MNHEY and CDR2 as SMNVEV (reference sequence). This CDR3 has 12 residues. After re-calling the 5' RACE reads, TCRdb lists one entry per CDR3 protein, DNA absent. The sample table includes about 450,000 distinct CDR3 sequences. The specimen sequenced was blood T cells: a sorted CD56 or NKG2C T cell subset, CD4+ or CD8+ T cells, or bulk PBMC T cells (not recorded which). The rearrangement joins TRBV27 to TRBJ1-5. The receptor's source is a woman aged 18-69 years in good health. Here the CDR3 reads CASSMNNQPQHF.